The 30 T cell receptor beta chains reported below all come from one sample, sequenced in a study of response to subunit inactivated influenza vaccine. One entry per CDR3 protein results from TCRdb running MiXCR on the RT-PCR reads. This sample yields 500,000 to 600,000 distinct CDR3 sequences, of which about 11% are seen a single time; approximately 11% belongs to the top ten. The sample was also linked to a second study, of T cells expressing NK-cell markers. As that study records: UMIs were included in TCR beta cDNA generated by 5'RACE template switching.

The sequencing used PBMCs from blood, collected on the day of vaccination. These receptors came from a man aged 50 or older who received an inactivated influenza vaccine.

Ten or more counts support this clonotype. This chain links TRBV7-2 with TRBJ2-5; D not resolved. The V end lost 2 bases, the J end lost 0 bases, and 19 bases lay between the germline ends. CDR3 length: 18 amino acids. CDR1 is SGHTA, CDR2 FQGNSA, per germline. The CDR3 loop reads CASSLWGSGSTDQETQYF. The CDR3 nucleotides read TGTGCCAGCAGCTTATGGGGAAGTGGCAGCACCGACCAAGAGACCCAGTACTTC.

This clonotype was picked up many times. The chain recombines TRBV11-1 with TRBJ1-3; weak D call: TRBD1 (5 bases). The CDR3 totals 18 residues. Trimming left V 4 bases short and J 0 bases short, with 19 bases between. Looked up from germline, CDR1 is SGHAT and CDR2 is FQDESV (reference sequence). The CDR3 region is CASSSNVGTESSGNTIYF. CDR3 DNA sequence: TGTGCCAGCAGCTCGAACGTTGGGACGGAAAGCTCTGGAAACACCATATATTTT.

The chain is built from TRBV29-1 and TRBJ1-1, with 7 bases fitting TRBD1. CDR1 and CDR2 (germline): SQVTM, ANQGSEA. CDR3 length: 14 residues. J lost 4 bases, V lost 0 bases, and 5 bases had no gene match. The CDR3 spells CSVEEGTAITEAFF. The CDR3 nucleotides are TGCAGCGTTGAAGAAGGGACAGCAATCACTGAAGCTTTCTTT.

The chain joins TRBV7-9 to TRBJ1-2; 9 bases are a match to TRBD1. V lost 3 bases and J lost 6; bases outside the gene matches: 8. CDR3 length equals 15 residues. The V gene's germline CDR1 is SEHNR and CDR2 FQNEAQ (reference sequence). CDR3 in DNA: TGTGCCAGCAGCTTGCCAACAGGGGGCCGGGATGGCTACACCTTC. Amino acid sequence: CASSLPTGGRDGYTF.

This clonotype showed up just a few times. The chain employs TRBV11-2 and TRBJ2-1, with 7 bases fitting TRBD1. V lost 5 bases, J lost 0 bases, and 10 bases stayed unmatched. Germline V lookup: CDR1 SGHAT, CDR2 FQNNGV. This CDR3 comprises 17 residues. The CDR3 protein is CASSHYTGDLSYNEQFF. As DNA, the CDR3 is TGTGCCAGCAGCCACTATACAGGGGACCTCTCCTACAATGAGCAGTTCTTC.

This clonotype occurred many times. The chain is built from TRBV3-1 and TRBJ1-6; D unclear. Trimming left V 0 bases short and J 7 bases short, with 7 bases between. In germline, CDR1 is LGHDT, CDR2 YNNKEL (reference sequence). There are 14 residues in the CDR3. DNA of the CDR3: TGTGCCAGCAGCCAAGAGAGGCCAAATTCACCCCTCCACTTT. Translating it yields CASSQERPNSPLHF.

This clonotype was counted between two and nine times. This chain links TRBV7-2 with TRBJ2-2, with a tentative D call TRBD2 (6 bases). Trimming removed 5 bases at V and 3 bases at J, with 16 bases between. The CDR3 is 16 amino acids. Germline CDR1 SGHTA, CDR2 FQGNSA. CDR3 sequence reads: CASSRVGGFYTGELFF. In nucleotides, the CDR3 is TGTGCCAGCAGCAGGGTGGGGGGATTTTACACCGGGGAGCTGTTTTTT.

In this sample, this clonotype is medium-sized. The chain recombines TRBV12-3 or TRBV12-4 with TRBJ2-3; either TRBD1 or TRBD2 may supply D (5 bases each). The CDR3 extends over 16 amino acids. V was shortened by 6 bases and J by 3 bases, with 19 bases between the two germline ends. In nucleotides, the CDR3 is TGTGCCAGCAGCCCGGGGCTGAGCGTTGTGACAGATACGCAGTATTTT. This translates into CASSPGLSVVTDTQYF.

This clonotype has only a few counts. CDR3 amino acids: CSARVGGRYYNEQFF. CDR3 in DNA: TGCAGTGCTAGAGTTGGCGGGAGGTACTACAATGAGCAGTTCTTC. V and J are TRBV20-1 and TRBJ2-1, with 8 positions matching TRBD2. The CDR3 totals 15 residues. With V trimmed by 1 base and J by 3 bases, 5 bases remained unmatched. The V gene's germline CDR1 is DFQATT and CDR2 SNEGSKA (reference sequence).

The rearrangement uses TRBV6-5 and TRBJ2-7; 9 nucleotides match TRBD1. This CDR3 is 15 amino acids long. V was pared by 4 bases and J by 3 bases, with 7 bases of the junction left unmatched. Per the germline V gene, CDR1 is MNHEY and CDR2 is SVGAGI. The CDR3 region has the DNA TGTGCCAGCAGTTCAAAGACAGGGGGTAGCTACGAGCAGTACTTC. This gives the protein CASSSKTGGSYEQYF.

The chain joins TRBV11-2 to TRBJ2-2; D may correspond to TRBD1 or TRBD2 (5 bases each). The V end lost 5 bases, the J end lost 8 bases, and 15 bases lay between the germline ends. Looked up from germline, CDR1 is SGHAT and CDR2 is FQNNGV. This CDR3 is built from 14 residues. The CDR3, as DNA: TGTGCCAGCAGCCTAAGGGACCCGGTTGGGGAGCTGTTTTTT. Residues: CASSLRDPVGELFF.

This clonotype was detected a few times. V usage is TRBV6-5 and J usage is TRBJ2-7; D remains ambiguous. The CDR3 loop spans 15 amino acids. V shed 0 bases and J shed 1 base, with 10 bases lying between them. Germline V gene lookup returns CDR1 MNHEY and CDR2 SVGAGI. The CDR3 DNA reads TGTGCCAGCAGTTACTCAGGATCTGGATCCTACGAGCAGTACTTC. It is translated as CASSYSGSGSYEQYF.

This chain connects TRBV28 to TRBJ2-7; 7 nucleotides agree with TRBD2. Germline values: CDR1 MDHEN, CDR2 SYDVKM. Losses at the gene ends were 8 bases for V and 3 bases for J; bases not matched to a gene: 19. The CDR3 is made up of 17 amino acids. CDR3 nucleotides: TGTGCCAGCTCTAGCTCGGGGGAGGGAGCGAGGGACTACGAGCAGTACTTC. Encoded protein: CASSSSGEGARDYEQYF.

The gene calls are TRBV4-1 and TRBJ1-1; D not certain. The CDR3 totals 16 residues. The germline V and J ends were trimmed by 1 base and 2 bases, with 14 bases remaining between them. Germline V gene sequence: CDR1 MGHRA, CDR2 YSYEKL. This CDR3 reads CASSQAIEGRNTEAFF. Written as DNA, the CDR3 is TGCGCCAGCAGCCAAGCAATCGAGGGCAGAAACACTGAAGCTTTCTTT.

The gene calls are TRBV6-1 and TRBJ2-7; D may correspond to TRBD1 or TRBD2 (5 bases each). V gave up 0 bases and J gave up 0 bases, with 21 bases separating them. The CDR3 sequence is 19 residues long. CDR1 is MNHNS and CDR2 is SASEGT in the germline V gene. In DNA form, the CDR3 reads TGTGCCAGCAGTGAAGCGCTTCGAGGGGAGTATCGGAACTCCTACGAGCAGTACTTC. Translation: CASSEALRGEYRNSYEQYF.

The chain employs TRBV9 and TRBJ2-3; TRBD2 agrees at 10 bases. The ends lost 0 bases at V and 1 base at J; junction bases unmatched: 5. CDR1 and CDR2 (germline): SGDLS, YYNGEE. The CDR3 spans 17 residues. The CDR3 loop reads CASSVASGSLGTDTQYF. CDR3 in DNA: TGTGCCAGCAGCGTAGCTAGCGGGAGCTTGGGCACAGATACGCAGTATTTT.

Turning to this clonotype: The junction differs from germline at one of its ends, possibly a read error. This sequence joins TRBV4-2 and TRBJ2-7; 16 bases are a match to TRBD2. Germline-derived CDR1 and CDR2 are LGHNA and YNFKEQ. The CDR3 loop spans 13 amino acids. The CDR3 protein is CASSETGTSGRAF. In DNA form, the CDR3 reads TGTGCCAGCAGCGAAACCGGGACTAGCGGGAGGGCCTTC.

This clonotype was observed a few times. The chain has TRBV28 and TRBJ2-1; 8 positions match TRBD2. Germline V lookup: CDR1 MDHEN, CDR2 SYDVKM. The length of the CDR3 is 16 residues. The J segment lost 6 bases and the V segment lost 5 bases, leaving 12 bases of the junction unmatched. In DNA form, the CDR3 reads TGTGCCAGCAGTGCCACGGGGGGGACTAGGGTCAATGAGCAGTTCTTC. Its translation is CASSATGGTRVNEQFF.

This clonotype has just one count. The V call is TRBV11-2, the J call TRBJ2-6; D uncertain. Trimming removed 4 bases from V and 4 bases from J, with 11 bases in between. The CDR3 totals 15 residues. CDR1 SGHAT and CDR2 FQNNGV come from the germline V gene. CDR3 region: CASSSSLSGANVLTF. CDR3 nucleotide sequence: TGTGCCAGCAGCTCTAGTCTATCCGGGGCCAACGTCCTGACTTTC.

The chain carries TRBV7-9 and TRBJ2-3; D gene ambiguous. V was pared by 4 bases and J by 2 bases, with 10 bases between. Germline loops: CDR1 SEHNR, CDR2 FQNEAQ (reference sequence). This CDR3 has 14 residues. CDR3 sequence reads: CASSSPSPTDTQYF. In nucleotides, the CDR3 is TGTGCCAGCAGCTCGCCCTCCCCCACAGATACGCAGTATTTT.

The table lists this clonotype with a few counts. The rearrangement joins TRBV7-8 to TRBJ2-1, with 13 bases that match TRBD2. After removal of 5 bases from V and 4 bases from J, the junction contained 11 bases not matched to a gene. The CDR3 runs 18 residues. Germline-derived CDR1 and CDR2 are SGHVS and FQNEAQ. The chain's CDR3 is CASSPEMRGLAGYNEQFF. CDR3 coding DNA: TGTGCCAGCAGCCCCGAGATGAGGGGACTAGCGGGGTACAATGAGCAGTTCTTC.

This clonotype appeared a few times. This chain connects TRBV5-1 to TRBJ1-1; D is uncertain. The germline V gene encodes CDR1 SGHRS and CDR2 YFSETQ. The CDR3 contains 13 residues. Trimming cost V 4 bases and J 2 bases, with 9 bases left between them. CDR3 region: CASSAVGNTEAFF. The CDR3 DNA reads TGCGCCAGCAGCGCCGTAGGTAACACTGAAGCTTTCTTT.

This clonotype was seen more than once but under ten times. CDR3 loop: CASSQAWGQGIPEAFF. CDR3 sequence (DNA): TGTGCCAGCAGCCAAGCGTGGGGACAGGGTATTCCTGAAGCTTTCTTT. The chain combines TRBV4-2 with TRBJ1-1, with TRBD1 matching over 9 bases. In germline, CDR1 is LGHNA, CDR2 YNFKEQ. The CDR3 has 16 residues. With V trimmed by 1 base and J by 6 bases, 9 bases remained unmatched.

Only a few counts were recorded for this clonotype. The gene calls are TRBV5-5 and TRBJ2-5; D is ambiguous. This CDR3 has 14 residues. Between the trimmed V and J ends, which lost 0 bases and 1 base, there was a span of 7 bases. Germline-derived CDR1 and CDR2 are SGHKS and YYEKEE (reference sequence). CDR3 nucleotide sequence: TGTGCCAGCAGCTTGGAATTAGTCCAAGAGACCCAGTACTTC. It specifies CASSLELVQETQYF. The full variable domain, with the rest looked up from reference TRBV5-5 and TRBJ2-5, is DAGVTQSPTHLIKTRGQQVTLRCSPISGHKSVSWYQQVLGQGPQFIFQYYEKEERGRGNFPDRFSARQFPNYSSELNVNALLLGDSALYLCASSLELVQETQYFGPGTRLLVL.

This clonotype occurred a few times. The chain links TRBV6-1 to TRBJ2-2; weak D call: TRBD2 (6 bases). Germline V lookup: CDR1 MNHNS, CDR2 SASEGT. The V and J ends lost 8 bases and 5 bases respectively, with 12 bases between them. This CDR3 comprises 13 residues. CDR3 in DNA: TGTGCCAGCGGAGGGAGAGGGACCGGGGAGCTGTTTTTT. As protein: CASGGRGTGELFF.

The chain employs TRBV7-8 and TRBJ2-7, with 7 positions matching TRBD2. This CDR3 is built from 15 residues. The germline CDR1 and CDR2 sequences are SGHVS and FQNEAQ. V lost 3 bases, J lost 2 bases, and 7 bases stayed unmatched. The DNA of the CDR3 is TGTGCCAGCAGCTTTATCGGGACTACAGCCTACGAGCAGTACTTC. Translated, it gives CASSFIGTTAYEQYF. The full variable domain, completed using reference TRBV7-8 and TRBJ2-7, is GAGVSQSPRYKVAKRGQDVALRCDPISGHVSLFWYQQALGQGPEFLTYFQNEAQLDKSGLPSDRFFAERPEGSVSTLKIQRTQQEDSAVYLCASSFIGTTAYEQYFGPGTRLTVT.

On this clonotype: The conserved final phenylalanine or tryptophan is absent from the CDR3, which likely points to a read error. This chain connects TRBV5-1 to TRBJ2-3; the D gene is possibly TRBD2 (7 bases). The germline V gene encodes CDR1 SGHRS and CDR2 YFSETQ. V was cut by 4 bases and J by 4 bases, with 19 bases left in between. CDR3 length: 16 residues. The CDR3 sequence: CASSPRSRGAADTQYL. In DNA, the CDR3 is TGCGCCAGCAGCCCACGGTCCCGGGGGGCAGCAGATACGCAGTATCTT.

This clonotype appeared a few times. The chain is built from TRBV20-1 and TRBJ1-1; D is unresolved. Per germline, CDR1 DFQATT and CDR2 SNEGSKA (reference sequence). Trimming removed 4 bases at V and 1 base at J, with 4 bases between. The CDR3 is 11 residues long. The CDR3 loop is CSAKKNTEAFF. The CDR3 DNA reads as TGCAGTGCTAAGAAGAACACTGAAGCTTTCTTT.

The rearrangement joins TRBV3-1 to TRBJ2-2; 10 bases fit TRBD2. Germline CDR1 and CDR2: LGHDT and YNNKEL (reference sequence). V lost 5 bases to trimming and J lost 6 bases; unmatched junction nucleotides: 9. CDR3 size: 16 residues. The CDR3 region has the DNA TGTGCCAGCAGCTCTCGAGCGGGGGGGCCCCCCGGGGAGCTGTTTTTT. It yields the protein CASSSRAGGPPGELFF.

The genes are TRBV20-1 and TRBJ2-1, with D possibly being TRBD1 (7 bases). CDR3 length: 14 amino acids. Between the trimmed V and J ends, which lost 3 bases and 0 bases, there was a span of 9 bases. Germline values: CDR1 DFQATT, CDR2 SNEGSKA (reference sequence). For the CDR3, the DNA is TGCAGTGCTAGGCAGGGGGGCTCCTACAATGAGCAGTTCTTC. Translating gives CSARQGGSYNEQFF.